These 28 T cell receptor beta chains originate from one sample sequenced in a study of T cell responses to AZD1222 COVID-19 vaccine. The table came from immunoSEQ multiplex PCR; TCRdb's copy has only in-frame clones and leaves some out. The sample lists around 130,000 clones; around 90% were seen once. The sample consisted of peripheral blood, taken 28 days after the second dose of the MenACWY control vaccine. These receptors all come from an adult who received the MenACWY meningococcal vaccine as a control.

The chain joins TRBV6-6 to TRBJ2-1, with TRBD1 as a possible D gene (6 bases). Germline lookup yields CDR1 MNHNY and CDR2 SVGAGI (reference sequence). V was cut by 5 bases and J by 4 bases, with 9 bases left in between. The CDR3 runs 13 residues. In DNA, the CDR3 is TGTGCCAGCAGTAGGGACAAATACAATGAGCAGTTCTTC. Residues: CASSRDKYNEQFF.

The V and J genes are TRBV28 and TRBJ2-3, with D tentatively TRBD2 (5 bases). The germline V gene encodes CDR1 MDHEN and CDR2 SYDVKM. V gave up 5 bases and J gave up 0 bases, with 9 bases separating them. This CDR3 is 14 amino acids long. CDR3 sequence reads: CASSSGLSTDTQYF. Written as DNA, the CDR3 is TGTGCCAGCAGTAGCGGCTTAAGCACAGATACGCAGTATTTT. Filled out from reference TRBV28 and TRBJ2-3, the complete variable domain reads DVKVTQSSRYLVKRTGEKVFLECVQDMDHENMFWYRQDPGLGLRLIYFSYDVKMKEKGDIPEGYSVSREKKERFSLILESASTNQTSMYLCASSSGLSTDTQYFGPGTRLTVL.

The chain links TRBV6-4 to TRBJ1-1; 9 nucleotides agree with TRBD1. V was pared by 5 bases and J by 5 bases, with 6 bases of the junction left unmatched. This CDR3 spans 14 amino acids. Germline loops: CDR1 MRHNA, CDR2 SNTAGT. CDR3 in amino acids: CASSLQGAGTEAFF. CDR3 sequence (DNA): TGTGCCAGCAGTCTACAGGGGGCCGGGACTGAAGCTTTCTTT.

The chain links TRBV5-6 to TRBJ1-2, with D possibly TRBD1 on 6 matching bases. V gave up 4 bases and J gave up 4 bases, with 17 bases separating them. CDR1 and CDR2 from the germline V gene are SGHDT and YYEEEE. CDR3 size: 15 residues. The CDR3 DNA sequence: TGTGCCAGCAGCGTAATGGACAGAATCGGCTATGGCTACACCTTC. It specifies CASSVMDRIGYGYTF.

The chain uses TRBV6-5 and TRBJ1-2, with 7 bases matching TRBD1. CDR1 MNHEY and CDR2 SVGAGI come from the germline V gene. The V and J ends lost 5 bases and 1 base, in that order; junction bases with no gene match: 7. The CDR3 is 15 amino acids. CDR3 DNA: TGTGCCAGCAGTCCGGGACAGTTGGGTAACTATGGCTACACCTTC. Translation: CASSPGQLGNYGYTF.

The chain recombines TRBV6-5 with TRBJ1-6; D is unclear. The germline V gene encodes CDR1 MNHEY and CDR2 SVGAGI. The CDR3 is made up of 13 amino acids. The V end was cut by 3 bases, the J end by 15 bases, with 15 bases between. The chain's CDR3 is CASSYGKGLVLHF. The CDR3 DNA reads as TGTGCCAGCAGTTATGGGAAGGGTTTGGTCCTCCACTTT.

This chain links TRBV19 with TRBJ1-1; the D gene is possibly TRBD1 (6 bases). The CDR3 runs 13 residues. Trimming stripped 4 bases from V and 6 bases from J, with 12 bases between. Germline values: CDR1 LNHDA, CDR2 SQIVND (reference sequence). The CDR3 loop is CASSNWGGPEAFF. The CDR3 DNA reads TGTGCCAGTAGTAACTGGGGGGGGCCTGAAGCTTTCTTT.

The CDR3 DNA reads as TGTGCCAGCAGTTTAGCAGGGCAGGATGAAAAACTGTTTTTT. It yields the protein CASSLAGQDEKLFF. This rearrangement joins TRBV28 to TRBJ1-4, with D tentatively TRBD1 (5 bases). In germline, CDR1 is MDHEN, CDR2 SYDVKM. There are 14 residues in the CDR3. With 2 bases removed from V and 6 bases from J, the gap between germline ends came to 10 bases. The entire variable domain, with the rest obtained from reference TRBV28 and TRBJ1-4, is as follows: DVKVTQSSRYLVKRTGEKVFLECVQDMDHENMFWYRQDPGLGLRLIYFSYDVKMKEKGDIPEGYSVSREKKERFSLILESASTNQTSMYLCASSLAGQDEKLFFGSGTQLSVL.

This chain links TRBV19 with TRBJ2-1; D may be TRBD1 or TRBD2 (5 bases each). Germline-derived CDR1 and CDR2 are LNHDA and SQIVND (reference sequence). This CDR3 is built from 14 residues. Trimming cost V 1 base and J 5 bases, with 9 bases left between them. The CDR3 loop is CASSIAGPDNEQFF. CDR3 nucleotides: TGTGCCAGTAGTATAGCGGGGCCCGACAATGAGCAGTTCTTC.

The rearrangement uses TRBV11-2 and TRBJ2-2; no clear D gene. The CDR3 consists of 14 residues. Trimming removed 0 bases at V and 7 bases at J, with 9 bases between. Germline CDR1 and CDR2: SGHAT and FQNNGV. The CDR3 sequence is CASSLEQTRGELFF. CDR3 DNA: TGTGCCAGCAGCTTAGAACAGACGCGCGGGGAGCTGTTTTTT.

The chain links TRBV13 to TRBJ1-5; possible D gene TRBD1, 5 bases. This CDR3 comprises 14 residues. Trimming took 5 bases from V and 2 from J, leaving 10 bases between them. Per the germline V gene, CDR1 is PRHDT and CDR2 is FYEKMQ (reference sequence). The DNA for the CDR3 is TGTGCCAGCAGCCTCGGACAACGCAATCAGCCCCAGCATTTT. This translates into CASSLGQRNQPQHF.

The sample holds one count of this clone. V usage is TRBV5-1 and J usage is TRBJ1-6, with 12 bases identical to TRBD1. Germline V gene data show CDR1 as SGHRS and CDR2 as YFSETQ. The CDR3 loop spans 16 amino acids. The trim removed 4 bases at V and 10 bases at J, leaving 9 bases unmatched. CDR3 DNA: TGCGCCAGCAGCGGGGGACAGGGGGCCGCTTCCTCACCCCTCCACTTT. Protein product: CASSGGQGAASSPLHF.

The rearrangement uses TRBV28 and TRBJ2-3; D gene unclear. The CDR3 is 15 amino acids. V lost 3 bases, J lost 0 bases, and 10 bases lay in between. Germline V gene data show CDR1 as MDHEN and CDR2 as SYDVKM. The CDR3 spells CASSFSGTSTDTQYF. CDR3 nucleotides: TGTGCCAGCAGTTTCTCAGGTACTAGCACAGATACGCAGTATTTT.

The chain uses TRBV4-1 and TRBJ2-3; D not resolved. Trimming left V 4 bases short and J 4 bases short, with 9 bases between. Per the germline V gene, CDR1 is MGHRA and CDR2 is YSYEKL. The CDR3 totals 13 residues. This CDR3 is CASSPVWADTQYF. The CDR3 bases are TGCGCCAGCAGCCCCGTCTGGGCAGATACGCAGTATTTT.

This clone was seen only once. The chain employs TRBV14 and TRBJ2-5; D not resolved. Germline V CDR1 and CDR2: SGHDN, FVKESK. The CDR3 length is 11 residues. The germline V and J ends were trimmed by 4 bases and 1 base, with 1 base remaining between them. The CDR3 DNA sequence: TGTGCCAGCAGCCCCCAAGAGACCCAGTACTTC. Residues: CASSPQETQYF.

This sequence joins TRBV21-1 and TRBJ2-3; whether TRBD2, the table's D call, matches the DNA was not checked. TRBV21-1 is deemed a pseudogene. The CDR3 extends over 18 amino acids. The CDR3 nucleotides are TGTGCCAGCAGCAAAAGGAAGGGACTAGCGGAGAGCACAGATACGCAGTATTTT. Translation gives CASSKRKGLAESTDTQYF.

The chain employs TRBV4-3 and TRBJ2-1; TRBD1 matches at 8 bases. The CDR3 consists of 17 residues. Germline V gene lookup returns CDR1 LGHNA and CDR2 YSLEER. V was pared by 0 bases and J by 4 bases, with 8 bases of the junction left unmatched. The CDR3 loop reads CASSQDPQGALYNEQFF. In nucleotides, the CDR3 is TGCGCCAGCAGCCAAGATCCCCAGGGGGCCCTTTACAATGAGCAGTTCTTC.

The DNA for the CDR3 is TGTGCCAGCAGCTCGAGACTAGCGGGGGGGGCAGATACGCAGTATTTT. Translated, it gives CASSSRLAGGADTQYF. The chain employs TRBV2 and TRBJ2-3, with TRBD2 matching over 14 bases. The J segment lost 4 bases and the V segment lost 6 bases, leaving 6 bases of the junction unmatched. This CDR3 is 16 amino acids long. Germline CDR1 and CDR2: SNHLY and FYNNEI.

J is TRBJ1-6 and V is TRBV11-2, with D maybe TRBD1 (6 bases). The CDR3 is 16 amino acids. V was cut by 0 bases and J by 6 bases, with 12 bases left in between. Germline CDR1 is SGHAT and CDR2 is FQNNGV. CDR3: CASSLDWRRGNSPLHF. The CDR3 DNA sequence: TGTGCCAGCAGCTTAGATTGGCGCAGGGGTAATTCACCCCTCCACTTT.

This clone was found a few times. The chain couples TRBV7-8 to TRBJ2-2, with 12 nucleotides matching TRBD1. V shed 8 bases and J 6 bases; nucleotides not matched to a gene: 7. This CDR3 spans 15 amino acids. Germline CDR1 SGHVS, CDR2 FQNEAQ. This CDR3 reads CASLGGQGASGELFF. The DNA of the CDR3 is TGTGCCAGCTTGGGGGGACAGGGGGCATCCGGGGAGCTGTTTTTT.

This clone was counted a few times. The gene calls are TRBV27 and TRBJ2-5; the D is unclear. Germline V CDR1 and CDR2: MNHEY, SMNVEV (reference sequence). Trimming stripped 10 bases from V and 1 base from J, with 22 bases between. The CDR3 totals 16 residues. CDR3 sequence (DNA): TGTGCCACCAAACTAAAGCCAGCACCTGGCCAAGAGACCCAGTACTTC. It translates to CATKLKPAPGQETQYF.

This rearrangement joins TRBV5-1 to TRBJ2-1; D ambiguous. CDR3 size: 12 residues. Germline CDR1 SGHRS, CDR2 YFSETQ. V gave up 2 bases and J gave up 4 bases, with 4 bases separating them. The CDR3, as DNA: TGCGCCAGCAGCTTTACGTACAATGAGCAGTTCTTC. It codes for CASSFTYNEQFF.

The J gene is TRBJ1-5, the V gene TRBV28; D gene uncertain. This CDR3 spans 16 amino acids. The germline V gene has CDR1 MDHEN and CDR2 SYDVKM. V lost 0 bases, J lost 6 bases, and 15 bases lay in between. CDR3 in DNA: TGTGCCAGCAGTTTATGGAGGGATTGGACGTTTCAGCCCCAGCATTTT. Its protein is CASSLWRDWTFQPQHF. Complete variable domain (other parts from reference TRBV28 and TRBJ1-5): DVKVTQSSRYLVKRTGEKVFLECVQDMDHENMFWYRQDPGLGLRLIYFSYDVKMKEKGDIPEGYSVSREKKERFSLILESASTNQTSMYLCASSLWRDWTFQPQHFGDGTRLSIL.

This rearrangement joins TRBV18 to TRBJ2-7; 11 bases agree with TRBD1. This CDR3 contains 16 residues. With V trimmed by 4 bases and J by 3 bases, 8 bases remained unmatched. Germline CDR1 and CDR2: KGHSH and LQKENI. The CDR3 bases are TGTGCCAGCTCACACAATTACGGGACAGGGGGCTACGAGCAGTACGTC. Its protein is CASSHNYGTGGYEQYV.

The rearrangement joins TRBV7-6 to TRBJ2-3; 9 positions match TRBD2. Germline CDR1 and CDR2: SGHVS and FNYEAQ. The CDR3 covers 16 residues. With V trimmed by 5 bases and J by 0 bases, 6 bases remained unmatched. CDR3 DNA: TGTGCCAGCAGCCCCCTAGCGGGATCTAGCACAGATACGCAGTATTTT. Protein product: CASSPLAGSSTDTQYF. Using reference TRBV7-6 and TRBJ2-3 for the parts outside the CDR3, the full variable domain is GAGVSQSPRYKVTKRGQDVALRCDPISGHVSLYWYRQALGQGPEFLTYFNYEAQQDKSGLPNDRFSAERPEGSISTLTIQRTEQRDSAMYRCASSPLAGSSTDTQYFGPGTRLTVL.

This clone is a singleton in its sample. V usage is TRBV7-2 and J usage is TRBJ2-3, with 7 bases identical to TRBD1. Germline V gene sequence: CDR1 SGHTA, CDR2 FQGNSA. The CDR3 covers 12 residues. V shed 1 base and J 15 bases; nucleotides not matched to a gene: 7. CDR3 in DNA: TGTGCCAGCAGCTTAGTGGGACAGTGGGAATATTTT. This encodes CASSLVGQWEYF.

V and J are TRBV11-3 and TRBJ2-1; a weak D match, TRBD2 (6 bases). The CDR3 is 13 residues long. Germline-derived CDR1 and CDR2 are SGHNT and YENEEA. The V and J ends lost 5 bases and 7 bases respectively, with 12 bases between them. Here the CDR3 reads CASSEGLANEQFF. Here the CDR3 DNA reads TGTGCCAGCAGCGAAGGGCTAGCGAATGAGCAGTTCTTC.

The chain recombines TRBV2 with TRBJ2-1; no reliable D call. The germline V and J ends were trimmed by 8 bases and 5 bases, with 4 bases remaining between them. The CDR3 totals 10 residues. CDR1 and CDR2 from the germline V gene are SNHLY and FYNNEI. The CDR3 DNA reads TGTGCCAGCGCGAACAATGAGCAGTTCTTC. This encodes CASANNEQFF. Variable domain in full (rest from reference TRBV2 and TRBJ2-1): EPEVTQTPSHQVTQMGQEVILRCVPISNHLYFYWYRQILGQKVEFLVSFYNNEISEKSEIFDDQFSVERPDGSNFTLKIRSTKLEDSAMYFCASANNEQFFGPGTRLTVL.